This T cell receptor (beta chain) was identified in a study of a mutant IDH1 vaccine in newly diagnosed glioma (dated by TCRdb to the early 2020s). The study in broad terms: Patients received eight vaccinations in weeks 1, 3, 5, 7, 11, 15, 19 and 23, corresponding to visits V03 through V10. The approximately 30 treated patients were roughly 60% male and roughly 40% female, with a mean age of around 40 years. Before enrollment, patients had received standard therapy of radiotherapy alone, temozolomide alone, or radiochemotherapy with temozolomide; most received the combination. For exploratory analyses, longitudinal TCRB deep sequencing was carried out in roughly 25 treated patients wherever samples were available. Peripheral blood was drawn at six visits: V03 (baseline), V05, V07, V10, V12 and V13. Vaccination was initiated 4-6 weeks after radiotherapy alone, or concurrently with temozolomide cycles in the chemotherapy-containing groups.

Findings and caveats that apply to the study as a whole: Vaccine-induced immune responses across multiple MHC alleles were detected in over 85% of patients. The authors stated that sample limitations prevented analyses of patient blood samples from being reproduced. Pseudoprogression seemed to be unrelated to changes in the top peripheral T cell clonotypes found by TCRB sequencing. Selection of PBMC samples for TCRB deep sequencing was based on availability.

Of note for this clone: Its cognate antigen has yet to be identified. The sample holds no much larger clone one base away, and base qualities are not on file.

The receptor library was made with the immunoSEQ multiplex PCR assay. The hsTCRB Kit was used according to the manufacturer's protocol to amplify rearranged TCR beta chain sequences. TCRB libraries were sequenced on an Illumina MiSeq. For the original study's pipeline: The kit vendor's proprietary platform handled demultiplexing, trimming and gene mapping. Sourced from immuneACCESS, this table was stored by TCRdb with only in-frame sequences that have V and J called. A share of the clones is absent; for the studies checked, an unresolved V gene accounts for under half, and the remainder has no known explanation. V, J and clone size are those of that table, while D and trimming were read from the DNA. The sample contains about 36,000 clones, roughly 80% of them found a single time. The ten largest clones take up about 12% of the sample. After removal of 1 base from V and 5 bases from J, the junction retains 7 bases not matched to a gene. The CDR3 covers 16 residues, taking in both the cysteine and the phenylalanine. Only the CDR3 portion is preserved as DNA: 48 bases, with reading frame beginning at the first base. CDR1 and CDR2, per the germline V gene (reference sequence), are LNHDA and SQIVND.

Explained via the paper, the time point label denotes: week 5, during vaccination. A 20-mer mutant IDH1 peptide at 300 micrograms in Montanide made up each vaccine dose, which was injected subcutaneously together with topical imiquimod. All donors had newly diagnosed IDH1-mutant astrocytomas of WHO grade 3 or 4 that showed loss of nuclear ATRX. The samples were drawn from NOA16, a multicentre, single-arm, open-label phase I trial in Germany that tested a mutant IDH1 peptide vaccine in humans for the first time. Genomic DNA for TCRB sequencing was isolated from EDTA blood with the DNeasy Blood and Tissue Kit.

The chain links TRBV19 with TRBJ2-3, with TRBD2 matching 9 junction bases. The source material was PBMCs, sampled from a glioma patient whose treatment included an IDH1 peptide vaccine. The clonotype was recovered from a man aged 45-65 years with glioma. The CDR3: CASSIGGGGAGDTQYF. The nucleotide sequence is TGTGCCAGTAGTATAGGTGGCGGGGGGGCGGGAGATACGCAGTATTTT.